These T cell receptor beta chains were read from a single sample in a study of cytomegalovirus exposure and HLA in healthy donors. Assay used: immunoSEQ multiplex PCR; TCRdb lists only in-frame clones, some missing. The sample records approximately 110,000 clones, 60% to 85% being singletons. The sequenced sample consisted of PBMCs. The receptors originated from a man aged 35 to 55 in good health and CMV-seronegative. The CDR3 runs from the conserved cysteine through the conserved F or W. Each record gives: V gene, clone size, J gene, D gene, CDR3 DNA, CDR3 protein. A D gene is named only where the DNA matches it firmly. Where a row states a size, it is once, few, many or the class of an expanded clone; other rows omit it.

>TRBV2|.|TRBJ1-1|.
TGTGCCAGCAGTAGGACGGGGATGGGGACTGAAGCTTTCTTT
CASSRTGMGTEAFF
>TRBV4-1|.|TRBJ1-1|.
TGCGCCAGCAGCCAAGGTCAGGGAAGAACTGAAGCTTTCTTT
CASSQGQGRTEAFF
>TRBV28|.|TRBJ2-3|.
TGTGCCCTCTACTCCGGGAATACGCAGTATTTT
CALYSGNTQYF
>TRBV19|few|TRBJ1-1|.
TGTGCCAATCCAGGGTCTGAAGCTTTCTTT
CANPGSEAFF
>TRBV4-1|.|TRBJ1-3|.
TGCGCCAGCAGCCTTGGCACCTCCTCTGGAAACACCATATATTTT
CASSLGTSSGNTIYF
>TRBV28|.|TRBJ2-5|TRBD2
TGTGCCAGCAGCTTGACTAGCGGGGGACAAGAGACCCAGTACTTC
CASSLTSGGQETQYF
>TRBV9|.|TRBJ2-1|TRBD2
TGTGCCAGCAGCAACCGGGACTACCTCCGCCCGGACTACAATGAGCAGTTCTTC
CASSNRDYLRPDYNEQFF
>TRBV2|.|TRBJ2-1|TRBD2
TGTGCCAGCAGTGAAGTTGGGACTAGCGGTAGCTCCTACAATGAGCAGTTCTTC
CASSEVGTSGSSYNEQFF
>TRBV19|.|TRBJ1-1|.
TGTGCCAGTAGTATCGCGGTGAGCACTGAAGCTTTCTTT
CASSIAVSTEAFF
>TRBV9|.|TRBJ1-4|TRBD1
TGTGCCAGCAGCGTATACAGGGGGCCGGGGGAAAAACTGTTTTTT
CASSVYRGPGEKLFF
>TRBV6-5|.|TRBJ2-2|.
TGTGCCAGCAGTTACTCCACAGACACCGGGGAGCTGTTTTTT
CASSYSTDTGELFF
>TRBV19|few|TRBJ2-3|TRBD2
TGTGCCAGTAGTACGCTAGCGGTAGATACGCAGTATTTT
CASSTLAVDTQYF
>TRBV4-2|.|TRBJ2-7|TRBD2
TGTGCCAGCAGCCACCTGGGACTAGCCTACGAGCAGTACTTC
CASSHLGLAYEQYF
>TRBV29-1|.|TRBJ2-7|TRBD1
TGCAGCGCCGGGACAGGGGGTGTCTACGAGCAGTACTTC
CSAGTGGVYEQYF
>TRBV20-1|.|TRBJ2-5|.
TGCAGTGCTAGAGCTCAAGAGACCCAGTACTTC
CSARAQETQYF
>TRBV5-5|.|TRBJ2-7|.
TGTGCCAGCAGCTTGGTGGAGGGCTACGAGCAGTACTTC
CASSLVEGYEQYF
>TRBV15|.|TRBJ2-7|.
TGTGCCACCAGCAGAGTGACTGAGACCTACGAGCAGTACTTC
CATSRVTETYEQYF
>TRBV9|.|TRBJ2-5|.
TGTGCCAGCAGCGTAGATCGAGGGGAGACCCAGTACTTC
CASSVDRGETQYF
>TRBV2|.|TRBJ2-7|.
TGTGCCAGCAGTGAAGCGGGGCAGGGTCACGACGAGCAGTACTTC
CASSEAGQGHDEQYF
>TRBV19|.|TRBJ1-1|TRBD1
TGTGCCAGTGGGCACGGGAACAGGGGCACTGAAGCTTTCTTT
CASGHGNRGTEAFF
>TRBV7-2|.|TRBJ2-3|.
TGTGCCAGCAGCTTAGAAGCCGGGGGACGAAGGACGCAGTATTTT
CASSLEAGGRRTQYF
>TRBV5-1|.|TRBJ1-1|.
TGCGCCAGCAGCGACAGTCGAAACACTGAAGCTTTCTTT
CASSDSRNTEAFF
>TRBV9|.|TRBJ1-1|.
TGTGCCAGCAATGTTGGAGGACTGAACACTGAAGCTTTCTTT
CASNVGGLNTEAFF
>TRBV27|.|TRBJ1-1|TRBD1
TGTGCCAGCGCTTTGGGGACAGGGACTAACACTGAAGCTTTCTTT
CASALGTGTNTEAFF
>TRBV10-2|.|TRBJ1-2|.
TGCGCCAGCAGTGAGGGGGCAGGGGGCTACACCTTC
CASSEGAGGYTF
>TRBV7-8|.|TRBJ2-7|.
TGTGCCAGCAGTTCCGCGGTGGGCGAGCAGTACTTC
CASSSAVGEQYF
>TRBV18|.|TRBJ1-6|.
TGTGCCAGCTCACCAAGATTCCTGGGGCAGGGACAACCGAATTCACCCCTCCACTTT
CASSPRFLGQGQPNSPLHF
>TRBV11-2|few|TRBJ1-2|.
TGTGCCAGCAGCTCAACATTTGGCTACACCTTC
CASSSTFGYTF
>TRBV7-6|.|TRBJ1-3|.
TGTGCCAGCAGCTTAGTGCTGGGGCGCTCTGGAAACACCATATATTTT
CASSLVLGRSGNTIYF
>TRBV29-1|.|TRBJ2-7|TRBD2
TGCAGCGTCGGGGAGGGACTAGCGGACTCCTACGAGCAGTACTTC
CSVGEGLADSYEQYF
>TRBV19|.|TRBJ2-2|TRBD1
TGTGCCAGTAGGACAGGGGGTAACACCGGGGAGCTGTTTTTT
CASRTGGNTGELFF
>TRBV18|few|TRBJ1-4|.
TGTGCCAGCTCATCGACCGGGACACGAAATGAAAAACTGTTTTTT
CASSSTGTRNEKLFF
>TRBV5-4|.|TRBJ2-3|.
TGTGCCAGCAGCGTGGGGGGCAGGGCAGATACGCAGTATTTT
CASSVGGRADTQYF
>TRBV19|.|TRBJ1-5|.
TGTGCCAGTAGTTCCACCCCGGCGGGCAATCAGCCCCAGCATTTT
CASSSTPAGNQPQHF
>TRBV6-7|once|TRBJ1-6|TRBD1
TGTGCCAGCAGGACCTGGGACAGGGATTGTTCACCCCTCCACTTT
CASRTWDRDCSPLHF
>TRBV7-9|.|TRBJ1-4|.
TGTGCCAGCAGCTTAGCGGGACTGACCGGTGAAAAACTGTTTTTT
CASSLAGLTGEKLFF
>TRBV6-1|.|TRBJ1-3|.
TGTGCCAGCAGTTTGGGGAGCTCTGGAAACACCATATATTTT
CASSLGSSGNTIYF
>TRBV5-4|.|TRBJ2-7|.
TGTGCCAGCAGCTCACGCTCCTGGGCGGGGGCGCACGAGCAGTACTTC
CASSSRSWAGAHEQYF
>TRBV18|once|TRBJ2-7|.
TGTGCCAGCTCATCGGCCTACGAGCAGTACTTC
CASSSAYEQYF
>TRBV6-4|.|TRBJ1-2|TRBD1
TGTGCCAGCAGTACAGGGGGACGAGGCTACACCTTC
CASSTGGRGYTF
>TRBV6-5|.|TRBJ1-2|TRBD1
TGTGCCAGCAGTTACGATGCCGGGACAGAATACTATGGCTACACCTTC
CASSYDAGTEYYGYTF
>TRBV6-5|once|TRBJ2-7|TRBD1
TGTGCCAGCAGTTACGGACAGGGGGCGTTCGAGCAGTACTTC
CASSYGQGAFEQYF
>TRBV19|.|TRBJ1-4|.
TGTGCCAGTAGTATGAGGGCGAGAAGCGACGCAAAAACAACTAATGAAAAACTGTTTTTT
CASSMRARSDAKTTNEKLFF
>TRBV30|.|TRBJ2-1|.
TGTGCCTGGAGTGTAGGGACAGCGGGGTTCTTC
CAWSVGTAGFF